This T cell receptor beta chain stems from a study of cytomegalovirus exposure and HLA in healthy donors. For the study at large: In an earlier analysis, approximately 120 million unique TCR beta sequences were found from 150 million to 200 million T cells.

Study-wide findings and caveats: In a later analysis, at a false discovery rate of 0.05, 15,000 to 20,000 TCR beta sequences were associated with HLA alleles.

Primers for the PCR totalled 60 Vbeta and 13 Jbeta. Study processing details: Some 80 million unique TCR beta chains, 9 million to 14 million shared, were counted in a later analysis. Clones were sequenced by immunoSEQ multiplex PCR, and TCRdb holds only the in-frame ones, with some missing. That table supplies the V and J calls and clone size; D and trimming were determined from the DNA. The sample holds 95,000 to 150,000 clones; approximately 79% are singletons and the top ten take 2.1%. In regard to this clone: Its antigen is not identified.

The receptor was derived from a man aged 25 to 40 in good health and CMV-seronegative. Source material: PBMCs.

The CDR3 region is CASSRRATGELFF. The CDR3 DNA reads as TGCGCCAGCAGTAGGAGGGCCACCGGGGAGCTGTTTTTT. This chain connects TRBV10-2 to TRBJ2-2; D possibly corresponds to TRBD2 (6 bases). The CDR3 runs to 13 residues. Per germline, CDR1 WSHSY and CDR2 SAAADI. The V end lost 5 bases, the J end lost 4 bases, and 8 bases lay between the germline ends.